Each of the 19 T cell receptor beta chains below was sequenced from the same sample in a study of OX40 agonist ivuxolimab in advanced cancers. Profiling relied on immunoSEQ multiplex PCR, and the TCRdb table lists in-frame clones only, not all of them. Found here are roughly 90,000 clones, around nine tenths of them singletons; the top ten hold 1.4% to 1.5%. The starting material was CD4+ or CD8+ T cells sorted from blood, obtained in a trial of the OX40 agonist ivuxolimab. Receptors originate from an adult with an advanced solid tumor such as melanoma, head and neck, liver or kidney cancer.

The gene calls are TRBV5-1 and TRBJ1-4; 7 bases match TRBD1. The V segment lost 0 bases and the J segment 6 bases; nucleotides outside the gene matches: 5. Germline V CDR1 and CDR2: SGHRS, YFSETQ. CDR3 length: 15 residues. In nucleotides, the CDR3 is TGCGCCAGCAGCTTGGCCAGGGGGAAGGATGAAAAACTGTTTTTT. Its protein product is CASSLARGKDEKLFF.

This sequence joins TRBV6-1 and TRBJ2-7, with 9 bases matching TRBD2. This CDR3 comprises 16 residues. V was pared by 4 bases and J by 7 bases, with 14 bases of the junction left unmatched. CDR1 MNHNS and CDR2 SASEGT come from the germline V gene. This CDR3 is CASSGPAGGWGREQYF. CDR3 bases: TGTGCCAGCAGTGGACCAGCGGGAGGTTGGGGAAGAGAGCAGTACTTC.

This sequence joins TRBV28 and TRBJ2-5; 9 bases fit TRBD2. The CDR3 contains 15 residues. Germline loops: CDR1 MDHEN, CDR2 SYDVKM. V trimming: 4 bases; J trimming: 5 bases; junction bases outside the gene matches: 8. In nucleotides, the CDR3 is TGTGCCAGCAGTTCACTAGCGGGCTTCTGGGAGACCCAGTACTTC. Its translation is CASSSLAGFWETQYF. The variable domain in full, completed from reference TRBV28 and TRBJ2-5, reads DVKVTQSSRYLVKRTGEKVFLECVQDMDHENMFWYRQDPGLGLRLIYFSYDVKMKEKGDIPEGYSVSREKKERFSLILESASTNQTSMYLCASSSLAGFWETQYFGPGTRLLVL.

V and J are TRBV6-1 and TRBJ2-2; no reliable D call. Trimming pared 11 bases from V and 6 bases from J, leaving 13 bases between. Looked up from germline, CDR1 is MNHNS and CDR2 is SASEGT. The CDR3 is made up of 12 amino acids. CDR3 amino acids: CAVTPPAGELFF. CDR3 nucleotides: TGTGCCGTCACACCCCCGGCCGGGGAGCTGTTTTTT.

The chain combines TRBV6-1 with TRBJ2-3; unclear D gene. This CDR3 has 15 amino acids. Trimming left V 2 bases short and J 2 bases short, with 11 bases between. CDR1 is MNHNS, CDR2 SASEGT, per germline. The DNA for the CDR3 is TGTGCCAGCAGTGAAATGGGGTCGGTCACAGATACGCAGTATTTT. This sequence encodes CASSEMGSVTDTQYF.

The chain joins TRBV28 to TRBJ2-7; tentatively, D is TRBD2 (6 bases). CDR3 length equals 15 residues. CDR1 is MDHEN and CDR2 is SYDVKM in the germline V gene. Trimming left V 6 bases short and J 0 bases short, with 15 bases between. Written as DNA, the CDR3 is TGTGCCAGCAGGAAGGGCGGGGAAAGCTCCTACGAGCAGTACTTC. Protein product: CASRKGGESSYEQYF.

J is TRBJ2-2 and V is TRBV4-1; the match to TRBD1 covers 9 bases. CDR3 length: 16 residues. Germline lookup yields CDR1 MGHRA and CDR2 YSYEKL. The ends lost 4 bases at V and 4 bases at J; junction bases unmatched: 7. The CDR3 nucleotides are TGCGCCAGCAGCCGTTTCCGGGACAGGGCCACCGGGGAGCTGTTTTTT. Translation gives CASSRFRDRATGELFF.

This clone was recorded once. The CDR3 DNA is TGTGCCACCAGCCCCTTTACTCAGAGAAATGAAAAACTGTTTTTT. This sequence encodes CATSPFTQRNEKLFF. The chain links TRBV15 to TRBJ1-4; unclear D gene. Deletions cut 5 bases from V and 5 bases from J, with 15 bases between. Germline lookup yields CDR1 LNHNV and CDR2 YYDKDF (reference sequence). The CDR3 contains 15 residues.

CDR3 DNA sequence: TGCGCCAGCAGCTTCGGGACAGCAACTAATGAAAAACTGTTTTTT. Translated: CASSFGTATNEKLFF. This sequence joins TRBV5-1 and TRBJ1-4; TRBD1 matches at 7 bases. This CDR3 has 15 amino acids. The junction had 1 base not matched to a gene; V was cut back by 2 bases and J by 0 bases. Germline CDR1 is SGHRS and CDR2 is YFSETQ.

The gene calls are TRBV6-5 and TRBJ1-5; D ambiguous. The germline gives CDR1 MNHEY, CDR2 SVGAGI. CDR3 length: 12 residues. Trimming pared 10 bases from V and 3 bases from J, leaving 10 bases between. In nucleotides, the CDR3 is TGTGCCACCCAGGAGTCCAATCAGCCCCAGCATTTT. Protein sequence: CATQESNQPQHF.

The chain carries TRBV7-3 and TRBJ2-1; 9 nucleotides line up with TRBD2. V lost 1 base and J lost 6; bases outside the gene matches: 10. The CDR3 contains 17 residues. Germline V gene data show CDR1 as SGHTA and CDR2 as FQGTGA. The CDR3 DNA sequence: TGTGCCAGCAGCTTAATGTCCCGCAGCGGGGGGATCAATGAGCAGTTCTTC. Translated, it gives CASSLMSRSGGINEQFF.

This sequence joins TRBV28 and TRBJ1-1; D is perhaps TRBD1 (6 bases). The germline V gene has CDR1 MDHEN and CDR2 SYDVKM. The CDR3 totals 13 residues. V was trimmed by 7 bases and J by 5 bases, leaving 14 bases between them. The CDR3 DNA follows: TGTGCCAGCATCACCGACAGGAGGACTGAAGCTTTCTTT. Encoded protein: CASITDRRTEAFF.

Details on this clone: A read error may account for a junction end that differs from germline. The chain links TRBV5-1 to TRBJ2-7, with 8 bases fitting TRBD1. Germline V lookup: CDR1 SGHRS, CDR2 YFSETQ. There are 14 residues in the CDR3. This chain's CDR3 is CVSSLQGAPYEQYF. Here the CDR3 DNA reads TGCGTCAGCAGCTTGCAGGGGGCTCCCTACGAGCAGTACTTC.

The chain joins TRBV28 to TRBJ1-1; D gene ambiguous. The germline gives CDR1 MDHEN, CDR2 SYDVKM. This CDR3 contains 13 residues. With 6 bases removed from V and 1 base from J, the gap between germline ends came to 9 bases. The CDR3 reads CASSLPENTEAFF. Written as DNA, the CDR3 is TGTGCCAGCAGCCTACCAGAGAACACTGAAGCTTTCTTT.

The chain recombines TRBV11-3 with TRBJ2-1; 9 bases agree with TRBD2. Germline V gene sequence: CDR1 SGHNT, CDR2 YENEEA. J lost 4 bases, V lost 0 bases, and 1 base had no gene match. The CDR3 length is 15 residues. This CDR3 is CASSLDSGGYNEQFF. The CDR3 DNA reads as TGTGCCAGCAGCTTAGATAGCGGGGGTTACAATGAGCAGTTCTTC.

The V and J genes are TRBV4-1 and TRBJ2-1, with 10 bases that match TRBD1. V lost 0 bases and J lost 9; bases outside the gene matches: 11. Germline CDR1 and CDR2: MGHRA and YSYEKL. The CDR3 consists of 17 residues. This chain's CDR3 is CASSQETGGARVGEQFF. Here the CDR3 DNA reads TGCGCCAGCAGCCAAGAGACAGGGGGCGCGAGGGTCGGTGAGCAGTTCTTC.

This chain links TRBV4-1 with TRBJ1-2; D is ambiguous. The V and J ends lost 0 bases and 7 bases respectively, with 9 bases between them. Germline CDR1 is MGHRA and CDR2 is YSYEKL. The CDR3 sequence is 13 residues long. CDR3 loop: CASSQDSFSGYTF. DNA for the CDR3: TGCGCCAGCAGCCAAGATTCATTCTCTGGCTACACCTTC.

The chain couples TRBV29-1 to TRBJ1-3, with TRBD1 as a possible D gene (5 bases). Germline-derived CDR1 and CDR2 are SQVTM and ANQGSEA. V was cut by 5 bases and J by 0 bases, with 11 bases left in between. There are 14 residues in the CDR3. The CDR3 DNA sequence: TGCAGCGTTCTTGAGGGGTACTCTGGAAACACCATATATTTT. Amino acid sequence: CSVLEGYSGNTIYF.

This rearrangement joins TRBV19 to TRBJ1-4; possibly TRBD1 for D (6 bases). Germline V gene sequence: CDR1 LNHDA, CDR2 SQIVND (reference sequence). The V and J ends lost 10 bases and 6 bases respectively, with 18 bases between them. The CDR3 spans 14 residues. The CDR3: CATSEGVGYEKLFF. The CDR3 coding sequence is TGTGCCACCTCGGAGGGGGTTGGGTATGAAAAACTGTTTTTT. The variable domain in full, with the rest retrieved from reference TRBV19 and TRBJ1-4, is DGGITQSPKYLFRKEGQNVTLSCEQNLNHDAMYWYRQDPGQGLRLIYYSQIVNDFQKGDIAEGYSVSREKKESFPLTVTSAQKNPTAFYLCATSEGVGYEKLFFGSGTQLSVL.